The sequence of this TCR beta chain was determined in a study of blood T cell repertoires in COVID-19. TCRdb's copy holds only in-frame clones and misses some; the assay was immunoSEQ multiplex PCR. The table has approximately 210,000 clones, roughly 90% seen once. There are 14 residues in the CDR3. Trimming took 6 bases from V and 0 from J, leaving 12 bases between them. Germline values: CDR1 SQVTM, CDR2 ANQGSEA. Material: peripheral blood. The chain employs TRBV29-1 and TRBJ1-3; unclear D gene. The clonotype originates from a man aged 25-45 years who had recovered from COVID-19. The CDR3 region has the DNA TGCAGCGTACTGAGCGGGCACTCTGGAAACACCATATATTTT. Translated: CSVLSGHSGNTIYF.